The source of this T cell receptor beta chain is a study of blood T cell repertoires in COVID-19. About the research overall: Nucleic acid was either cDNA or gDNA, and it came from T cells, B-cell-depleted T cells, or PBMCs.

Generated by immunoSEQ multiplex PCR, the TCRdb table keeps only in-frame clones and is missing some. The sample has 37,000 or so clones; more than 70% are singletons. The sample consisted of peripheral blood. The origin of this receptor is a man aged 60 to 75 with active COVID-19.

CDR3 sequence reads: CASSLRVLAGVGDTQYF. CDR3 nucleotides: TGTGCCAGCAGCTTACGGGTTCTAGCGGGAGTAGGAGATACGCAGTATTTT. V and J are TRBV7-9 and TRBJ2-3, with 10 positions matching TRBD2. The J segment lost 5 bases and the V segment lost 2 bases, leaving 10 bases of the junction unmatched. There are 17 residues in the CDR3. Germline values: CDR1 SEHNR, CDR2 FQNEAQ (reference sequence).